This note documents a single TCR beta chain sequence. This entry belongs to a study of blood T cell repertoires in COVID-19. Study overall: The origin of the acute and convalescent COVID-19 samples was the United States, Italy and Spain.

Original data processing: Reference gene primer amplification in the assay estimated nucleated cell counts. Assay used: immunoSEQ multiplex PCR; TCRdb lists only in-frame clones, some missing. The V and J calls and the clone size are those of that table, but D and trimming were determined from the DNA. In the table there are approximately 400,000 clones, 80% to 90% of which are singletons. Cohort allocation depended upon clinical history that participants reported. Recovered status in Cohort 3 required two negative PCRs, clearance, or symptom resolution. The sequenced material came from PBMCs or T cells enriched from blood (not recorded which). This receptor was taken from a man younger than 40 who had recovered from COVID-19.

The CDR3 is CSIQKGTGGFYEQYF. CDR3 coding DNA: TGCAGTATCCAAAAAGGGACAGGGGGCTTCTACGAGCAGTACTTC. The rearrangement joins TRBV29-1 to TRBJ2-7; 12 bases align to TRBD1. The CDR3 extends over 15 amino acids. In germline, CDR1 is SQVTM, CDR2 ANQGSEA.